Sequencing of this T cell receptor beta chain was carried out in a study of shared clonotypes between healthy human individuals. A word on this clone: Its target is not known.

Donors comprised healthy HIV-negative adults lacking recent acute infections or vaccinations. Using immunoSEQ multiplex PCR, the repertoire was profiled, and TCRdb retains in-frame clones only, with some absent. The repertoire includes roughly 1,000,000 clones, approximately 80% of them detected once, and 0.6% to 0.7% sits in the top ten. Study results and caveats: Larger estimated richness was generally seen in naive subsets than in memory subsets.

With 6 bases removed from V and 9 bases from J, the gap between germline ends came to 24 bases. This CDR3 comprises 16 residues. Per germline, CDR1 SNHLY and CDR2 FYNNEI. The receptor was derived from a man in his late teens or twenties in good health. Some clones in this sample may be carry-over from other donors' samples. The chain carries TRBV2 and TRBJ2-1, with D possibly called TRBD1 or TRBD2 (5 bases each). The sequencing sample was made of memory CD4+ T cells from PBMCs. Regarding subset: CD45RA-negative fraction. CDR3 in DNA: TGTGCCAGCAGCCCAGGGACCCCTAACGTAAGAGGTGAGCAGTTCTTC. Translating it yields CASSPGTPNVRGEQFF.